Reported below is one T cell receptor (beta chain). The sample comes from a study of blood T cell repertoires in COVID-19. Trimming took 2 bases from V and 7 from J; bases not matched to a gene: 2. The CDR3 runs to 12 residues. Per the germline V gene, CDR1 is GTSNPN and CDR2 is SVGIG (reference sequence). This table comes from immunoSEQ multiplex PCR, and its TCRdb copy is limited to in-frame clones, with some not included. This repertoire shows fewer than 350,000 clones, around 85% found once; its top ten account for 2.5% to 3%. The sequence was collected from a woman aged 45-60 years who had recovered from COVID-19. Sequencing was done on a sample of PBMCs or T cells enriched from blood (not recorded which). The chain employs TRBV30 and TRBJ2-1; 7 bases line up with TRBD2. CDR3 protein: CAWSNGGNEQFF. The CDR3 DNA sequence: TGTGCCTGGAGTAACGGGGGGAATGAGCAGTTCTTC.